These 32 T cell receptor beta chains originate from one sample sequenced in a study of control samples from healthy donors and cancer patients. Some clones are missing from TCRdb's copy, which holds only in-frame ones; the method was immunoSEQ multiplex PCR. The sample contains more than 65,000 clones, approximately 86% of which appear only once. Sequencing was performed on blood. The source is a man aged 55 to 70 in good health.

This rearrangement joins TRBV4-3 to TRBJ1-2, with no clear D. Germline CDR1 LGHNA, CDR2 YSLEER. V lost 0 bases and J 8 bases, leaving 13 bases between the germline ends. The CDR3 contains 14 residues. The CDR3 loop is CASSQDVGGWGYTF. The CDR3 region has the DNA TGCGCCAGCAGCCAAGATGTTGGTGGTTGGGGCTACACCTTC.

The chain carries TRBV7-9 and TRBJ1-1; TRBD1 aligns across 11 bases. CDR1 is SEHNR, CDR2 FQNEAQ, per germline (reference sequence). V dropped 5 bases and J dropped 4; count of bases not matched to a gene: 6. This CDR3 contains 15 residues. The DNA for the CDR3 is TGTGCCAGCAGCGTACTGGGGACAGGGGGCACTGAAGCTTTCTTT. Amino acids: CASSVLGTGGTEAFF.

This chain links TRBV27 with TRBJ2-2; TRBD2 matches 11 bases. CDR3 length: 17 residues. J gave up 2 bases and V 1 base, and 3 bases lay outside the gene matches. The V gene's germline CDR1 is MNHEY and CDR2 SMNVEV (reference sequence). This chain's CDR3 is CASSLLTSGVNTGELFF. CDR3 nucleotide sequence: TGTGCCAGCAGTTTATTGACTAGCGGGGTTAACACCGGGGAGCTGTTTTTT.

The rearrangement uses TRBV3-1 (or the pseudogene TRBV3-2) and TRBJ2-7, with 7 bases fitting TRBD2. Losses at the gene ends were 0 bases for V and 6 bases for J; bases not matched to a gene: 14. The V gene's germline CDR1 is LGHDT and CDR2 YNNKEL (reference sequence). The CDR3 loop spans 17 amino acids. The CDR3 is CASSQEGAGVAACEQYF. In DNA form, the CDR3 reads TGTGCCAGCAGCCAAGAAGGGGCGGGGGTGGCCGCCTGCGAGCAGTACTTC.

The V gene is TRBV9, the J gene TRBJ2-2; possible D gene TRBD2, 7 bases. Germline V gene data show CDR1 as SGDLS and CDR2 as YYNGEE. The CDR3 consists of 14 residues. Trimming took off 0 bases at V and 11 bases at J, with 14 bases between the two ends. CDR3 in amino acids: CASSVEGGRHELFF. The DNA for the CDR3 is TGTGCCAGCAGCGTAGAGGGGGGGAGGCACGAGCTGTTTTTT.

The chain carries TRBV28 and TRBJ1-5; weak D call: TRBD1 (5 bases). The CDR3 sequence is 15 residues long. Germline V gives CDR1 MDHEN, CDR2 SYDVKM. V dropped 1 base and J dropped 7 bases, with 14 bases sitting between them. The chain's CDR3 is CASSLSPGLNQPQHF. The CDR3 DNA follows: TGTGCCAGCAGTTTATCACCAGGGCTTAACCAGCCCCAGCATTTT.

The chain combines TRBV27 with TRBJ2-2; D gene ambiguous. V shed 5 bases and J shed 1 base, with 14 bases lying between them. The V gene's germline CDR1 is MNHEY and CDR2 SMNVEV (reference sequence). The CDR3 extends over 16 amino acids. The CDR3 loop reads CASSDAGEWNTGELFF. The DNA for the CDR3 is TGTGCCAGCAGTGATGCTGGGGAATGGAACACCGGGGAGCTGTTTTTT.

The gene calls are TRBV11-3 and TRBJ2-1, with TRBD2 matching 11 bases. The trim removed 3 bases at V and 9 bases at J, leaving 13 bases unmatched. The CDR3 runs to 17 residues. Germline V gene data show CDR1 as SGHNT and CDR2 as YENEEA. The CDR3 DNA sequence: TGTGCCAGCAGCTTGGGTTGGGCTAGCGGGAGGTTCATTGAGCAGTTCTTC. Translation gives CASSLGWASGRFIEQFF.

This chain connects TRBV4-3 to TRBJ2-7; TRBD2 is a possible D gene (5 bases). The ends were cut back, 0 bases at V and 9 bases at J, with 21 bases in the middle. Germline V gene lookup returns CDR1 LGHNA and CDR2 YSLEER. CDR3 size: 16 residues. The CDR3 loop reads CASSQDGERRPGGQYF. The CDR3 nucleotides are TGCGCCAGCAGCCAAGATGGGGAGCGGCGCCCTGGAGGGCAGTACTTC.

This clone was seen once. This sequence joins TRBV5-6 and TRBJ2-5; D gene unclear. The germline CDR1 and CDR2 sequences are SGHDT and YYEEEE. This CDR3 spans 14 amino acids. Trimming pared 4 bases from V and 5 bases from J, leaving 15 bases between. CDR3 coding DNA: TGTGCCAGCAGCCTCGTCCCCACCGGGGAGACCCAGTACTTC. Translation: CASSLVPTGETQYF.

This chain joins TRBV29-1 and TRBJ1-2, with 7 bases identical to TRBD1. CDR1 SQVTM and CDR2 ANQGSEA come from the germline V gene. The V gene end was trimmed by 0 bases and the J gene end by 4 bases; junction bases not matched to a gene: 5. The CDR3 is 14 residues long. The CDR3 region has the DNA TGCAGCGTTGAAGATCGACAGGGTGTCTATGGCTACACCTTC. Its translation is CSVEDRQGVYGYTF.

The genes are TRBV29-1 and TRBJ2-3; 9 bases map to TRBD2. Germline trimming cut 6 bases from V and 2 bases from J; bases unmatched to any gene: 9. Germline V gene sequence: CDR1 SQVTM, CDR2 ANQGSEA. The CDR3 covers 15 residues. Written as DNA, the CDR3 is TGCAGCGTCGGGGATGCTAGCGGGACCACAGATACGCAGTATTTT. It yields the protein CSVGDASGTTDTQYF.

The gene calls are TRBV6-1 and TRBJ2-7, with 8 bases aligning to TRBD1. The CDR3 runs 15 residues. Trimming cost V 2 bases and J 3 bases; bases outside gene matches: 6. CDR1 MNHNS and CDR2 SASEGT come from the germline V gene. CDR3 DNA: TGTGCCAGCAGTGAAAGCAGAACAGGGGGCTACGAGCAGTACTTC. Encoded protein: CASSESRTGGYEQYF.

J is TRBJ2-5 and V is TRBV2, with no clear D. This CDR3 contains 15 residues. Germline CDR1 is SNHLY and CDR2 is FYNNEI. V lost 1 base and J 5 bases, leaving 14 bases between the germline ends. The CDR3, as DNA: TGTGCCAGCAGTGAAGTGCAGAAACAGAGGGAGACCCAGTACTTC. This codes for CASSEVQKQRETQYF.

The V and J genes are TRBV7-8 and TRBJ1-5; D remains unclear. With 1 base removed from V and 0 bases from J, the gap between germline ends came to 10 bases. Germline V gene lookup returns CDR1 SGHVS and CDR2 FQNEAQ. This CDR3 is 16 amino acids long. The CDR3 nucleotides are TGTGCCAGCAGCTTAGAGCTACCCGATAGCAATCAGCCCCAGCATTTT. Protein product: CASSLELPDSNQPQHF.

CDR3 sequence reads: CASSLGDFSYNEQFF. The CDR3 DNA follows: TGTGCCAGCAGCTTAGGGGACTTCTCCTACAATGAGCAGTTCTTC. This chain uses TRBV7-9 with TRBJ2-1, with D tentatively TRBD2 (6 bases). This CDR3 is 15 amino acids long. CDR1 is SEHNR and CDR2 is FQNEAQ in the germline V gene (reference sequence). V lost 1 base, J lost 0 bases, and 7 bases lay in between. The full variable domain, completed using reference TRBV7-9 and TRBJ2-1, is DTGVSQNPRHKITKRGQNVTFRCDPISEHNRLYWYRQTLGQGPEFLTYFQNEAQLEKSRLLSDRFSAERPKGSFSTLEIQRTEQGDSAMYLCASSLGDFSYNEQFFGPGTRLTVL.

This chain uses TRBV2 with TRBJ2-3, with 14 bases fitting TRBD2. Trimming cost V 6 bases and J 1 base; bases outside gene matches: 15. CDR3 length: 20 residues. The germline V gene encodes CDR1 SNHLY and CDR2 FYNNEI. DNA for the CDR3: TGTGCCAGCAGCCCCGCCCCGGGACTAGCGGGAGTGTCTGGCACAGATACGCAGTATTTT. Translated: CASSPAPGLAGVSGTDTQYF.

The chain couples TRBV4-2 to TRBJ2-7; TRBD2 is a possible D gene (6 bases). The CDR3 has 15 amino acids. Trimming took 2 bases from V and 0 from J, leaving 11 bases between them. Germline loops: CDR1 LGHNA, CDR2 YNFKEQ. This CDR3 reads CASSQTSSSSYEQYF. CDR3 coding DNA: TGTGCCAGCAGCCAAACTAGCTCGAGCTCCTACGAGCAGTACTTC.

The genes are TRBV7-6 and TRBJ2-1; weak D call: TRBD2 (5 bases). Germline CDR1 and CDR2: SGHVS and FNYEAQ. V gave up 5 bases and J gave up 0 bases, with 11 bases separating them. The CDR3 covers 15 residues. CDR3 in amino acids: CASSRTGSSYNEQFF. CDR3 nucleotide sequence: TGTGCCAGCAGCCGCACGGGAAGCTCCTACAATGAGCAGTTCTTC.

V and J are TRBV28 and TRBJ1-1; TRBD1 matches at 9 bases. Germline assignment: CDR1 MDHEN and CDR2 SYDVKM. The V segment lost 5 bases and the J segment 14 bases; nucleotides outside the gene matches: 9. The CDR3 sequence is 12 residues long. The CDR3: CASSPQGQGLFF. As DNA, the CDR3 is TGTGCCAGCAGTCCTCAAGGACAGGGGCTCTTCTTT.

The V gene is TRBV7-9, the J gene TRBJ2-1; weak D call: TRBD1 (6 bases). This CDR3 spans 17 amino acids. Germline values: CDR1 SEHNR, CDR2 FQNEAQ (reference sequence). V was pared by 5 bases and J by 4 bases, with 21 bases between. DNA of the CDR3: TGTGCCAGCAGCGTCGCCGGACAGACCCTTAAGTACAATGAGCAGTTCTTC. This gives the protein CASSVAGQTLKYNEQFF.

V is TRBV6-5 and J is TRBJ2-2, with D maybe TRBD2 (5 bases). Trimming removed 8 bases at V and 7 bases at J, with 17 bases between. Germline assignment: CDR1 MNHEY and CDR2 SVGAGI. CDR3 length: 14 amino acids. The CDR3: CASLVDGMGGELFF. The DNA of the CDR3 is TGTGCCAGCCTCGTAGACGGGATGGGCGGGGAGCTGTTTTTT.

The chain is built from TRBV5-6 and TRBJ2-6; D unclear. In germline, CDR1 is SGHDT, CDR2 YYEEEE. This CDR3 region has 15 residues. Trimming removed 2 bases at V and 2 bases at J, with 8 bases between. The CDR3 loop reads CASSFRLTGANVLTF. For the CDR3, the DNA is TGTGCCAGCAGCTTCCGATTAACTGGGGCCAACGTCCTGACTTTC.

This chain uses TRBV6-6 with TRBJ1-2, with D possibly being TRBD1 (6 bases). V was trimmed by 7 bases and J by 2 bases, leaving 8 bases between them. The CDR3 covers 12 residues. CDR1 MNHNY and CDR2 SVGAGI come from the germline V gene (reference sequence). CDR3 protein: CASNRENYGYTF. CDR3 bases: TGTGCCAGCAACAGGGAAAACTATGGCTACACCTTC.

This chain links TRBV23-1 with TRBJ1-5; D not resolved. TRBV23-1 carries the ORF label, with uncertain function. The germline V and J ends were trimmed by 4 bases and 1 base, with 14 bases remaining between them. This CDR3 spans 16 amino acids. CDR3 residues: CASSPSCRWSNQPQHF. As DNA, the CDR3 is TGCGCCAGCAGTCCGTCGTGCAGGTGGAGCAATCAGCCCCAGCATTTT.

The rearrangement links TRBV21-1 to TRBJ2-2. TRBV21-1 is marked as a pseudogene. This CDR3 comprises 17 residues. This CDR3 reads CASSKGDDRPNTGELFF. The CDR3 DNA is TGTGCCAGCAGCAAAGGGGATGACCGACCAAACACCGGGGAGCTGTTTTTT.

This chain links TRBV18 with TRBJ1-6, with unresolved D. CDR1 is KGHSH, CDR2 LQKENI, per germline. This CDR3 region has 15 residues. The germline V and J ends were trimmed by 0 bases and 3 bases, with 6 bases remaining between them. CDR3 region: CASSPPGGYNSPLHF. The CDR3 DNA is TGTGCCAGCTCACCACCGGGTGGCTATAATTCACCCCTCCACTTT.

The chain joins TRBV9 to TRBJ2-5; D may be TRBD2 (6 bases). Trimming shortened V by 0 bases and J by 5 bases, and 11 bases separated the two germline ends. The germline V gene has CDR1 SGDLS and CDR2 YYNGEE. The CDR3 is 14 residues long. The CDR3 DNA sequence: TGTGCCAGCAGCGTAGGTTCTGGGGGGGAGACCCAGTACTTC. Translation gives CASSVGSGGETQYF. The full variable domain, with the rest looked up from reference TRBV9 and TRBJ2-5, is DSGVTQTPKHLITATGQRVTLRCSPRSGDLSVYWYQQSLDQGLQFLIQYYNGEERAKGNILERFSAQQFPDLHSELNLSSLELGDSALYFCASSVGSGGETQYFGPGTRLLVL.

The chain carries TRBV18 and TRBJ2-3; 7 positions agree with TRBD2. Looked up from germline, CDR1 is KGHSH and CDR2 is LQKENI. CDR3 size: 16 residues. V was clipped by 3 bases and J by 0 bases; unmatched bases: 6. CDR3 protein: CASSPRGSGSTDTQYF. Written as DNA, the CDR3 is TGTGCCAGCTCACCTCGGGGTAGCGGGAGCACAGATACGCAGTATTTT.

This chain connects TRBV9 to TRBJ2-7; 7 positions agree with TRBD1. Looked up from germline, CDR1 is SGDLS and CDR2 is YYNGEE. V shed 3 bases, J shed 3 bases, and the junction held 6 bases outside the gene matches. This CDR3 is 14 amino acids long. The CDR3 nucleotides are TGTGCCAGCAGCGCCGGACAGGTTGGCTACGAGCAGTACTTC. Amino acids: CASSAGQVGYEQYF.

This clone was recorded a few times. The chain employs TRBV4-2 and TRBJ1-3, with unresolved D. The V gene lost 0 bases and the J gene lost 0 bases, with 18 bases spanning the gap. The CDR3 is 19 amino acids. Germline V gene data show CDR1 as LGHNA and CDR2 as YNFKEQ. The CDR3 DNA reads as TGTGCCAGCAGCCAAGATTGGTCAGGTGTTAGCCTCTCTGGAAACACCATATATTTT. Translated, it gives CASSQDWSGVSLSGNTIYF.

The chain is built from TRBV5-4 and TRBJ1-1; no reliable D call. CDR3 length: 15 amino acids. Germline-derived CDR1 and CDR2 are SGHNT and YYREEE (reference sequence). Deletions cut 1 base from V and 1 base from J, with 11 bases between. The DNA for the CDR3 is TGTGCCAGCAGCTTGTTGAAGTTCGGGAACACTGAAGCTTTCTTT. The encoded protein is CASSLLKFGNTEAFF.